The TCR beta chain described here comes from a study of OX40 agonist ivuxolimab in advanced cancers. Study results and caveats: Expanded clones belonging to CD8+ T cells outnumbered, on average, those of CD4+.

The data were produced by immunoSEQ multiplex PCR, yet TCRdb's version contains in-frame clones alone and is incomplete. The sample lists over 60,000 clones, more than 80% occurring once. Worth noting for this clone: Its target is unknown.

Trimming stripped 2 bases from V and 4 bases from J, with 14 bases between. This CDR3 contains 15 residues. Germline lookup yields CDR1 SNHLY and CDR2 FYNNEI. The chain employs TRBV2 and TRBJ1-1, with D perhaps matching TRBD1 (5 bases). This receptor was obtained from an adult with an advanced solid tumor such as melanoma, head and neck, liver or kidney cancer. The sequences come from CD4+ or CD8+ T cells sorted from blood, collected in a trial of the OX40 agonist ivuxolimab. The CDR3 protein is CASSEIGGVFTEAFF. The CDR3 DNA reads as TGTGCCAGCAGTGAAATTGGGGGTGTCTTCACTGAAGCTTTCTTT.